These T cell receptor beta chains were read from a single sample in a study of T cells after yellow fever vaccination. In TCRdb, the 5' RACE reads were re-called with MiXCR into one record per CDR3 protein. The sample consists of 150,000 to 200,000 distinct CDR3 sequences, approximately 9.9% of them appearing once. The specimen comprised CD8+ T cells sorted from PBMCs, sampled 45 days after the yellow fever booster vaccination. Receptor source: a man aged 18 to 29 who received the YFV17D yellow fever vaccine. The CDR3 runs from the conserved cysteine through the conserved F or W. The D gene is left open where the match is weak. Some rows mark clone size as missing; the rest say once, few, many or name a class of expanded clone.

v_gene	abundance	d_gene	j_gene	CDR3aa	CDR3nt
TRBV7-9	NA	TRBD2	TRBJ2-5	CASSSPGGGQETQYF	TGTGCCAGCAGCTCCCCTGGCGGGGGCCAAGAGACCCAGTACTTC
TRBV11-2	few	NA	TRBJ2-1	CASSLNSPGNEQFF	TGTGCCAGCAGCTTAAACTCGCCCGGGAATGAGCAGTTCTTC
TRBV4-1	NA	TRBD2	TRBJ2-7	CASSQGYARGSSYEQYF	TGCGCCAGCAGCCAAGGGTATGCGCGGGGGAGCTCCTACGAGCAGTACTTC
TRBV5-1	NA	NA	TRBJ1-1	CASSLRSPGSVVRPNTEAFF	TGCGCCAGCAGCTTGAGATCTCCGGGGTCAGTCGTGCGCCCGAACACTGAAGCTTTCTTT
TRBV4-3	NA	TRBD1	TRBJ2-3	CASSQDGTDRGTDTQYF	TGCGCCAGCAGCCAAGATGGGACGGACAGGGGCACAGATACGCAGTATTTT
TRBV6-2/TRBV6-3	NA	NA	TRBJ2-1	CASSYDTGLEQFF	TGTGCCAGCAGTTACGACACGGGTCTCGAGCAGTTCTTC
TRBV2	few	NA	TRBJ1-1	CASSEAWRANTEAFF	TGTGCCAGCAGTGAAGCGTGGAGGGCGAACACTGAAGCTTTCTTT
TRBV5-1	few	TRBD2	TRBJ2-5	CASSFWTSGGLGETQYF	TGCGCCAGCAGCTTTTGGACTAGCGGGGGGCTGGGAGAGACCCAGTACTTC
TRBV20-1	few	NA	TRBJ1-5	CSQSRWGNQPQHF	TGCAGTCAATCCCGGTGGGGCAATCAGCCCCAGCATTTT
TRBV9	many	NA	TRBJ2-3	CASSFPADTQYF	TGTGCCAGCAGCTTTCCCGCCGATACGCAGTATTTT
TRBV10-3	few	NA	TRBJ2-3	CAISESGAGRTDTQYF	TGTGCCATCAGTGAGTCGGGAGCAGGGCGGACAGATACGCAGTATTTT